This T cell receptor beta chain was identified in a study of shared clonotypes between healthy human individuals. Several immunoSEQ plates held equal portions of the genomic DNA taken from each subset. Assay: immunoSEQ multiplex PCR; the TCRdb copy retains only in-frame clones and omits some. The sample yields some 630,000 clones, 95% to 97% seen once. To note about this clone: What it binds is not known.

Study findings and constraints: What rarefaction showed was incomplete sorted-subset sequencing despite large depth.

J was trimmed by 2 bases and V by 7 bases; bases with no gene match: 3. CDR1 is SNHLY and CDR2 is FYNNEI in the germline V gene. This CDR3 contains 13 residues. Terminally differentiated effector memory CD45RA+ cells were left out of the naive CD8 fraction, which was CD45RO-negative and positively selected for CCR7. J is TRBJ2-3 and V is TRBV2, with 7 bases that match TRBD2. This clonotype was obtained from a woman in her 30s in good health. Sequenced: naive CD8+ T cells sorted from blood. The CDR3 bases are TGTGCCAGCAAGAGCGGGAACACAGATACGCAGTATTTT. This codes for CASKSGNTDTQYF.